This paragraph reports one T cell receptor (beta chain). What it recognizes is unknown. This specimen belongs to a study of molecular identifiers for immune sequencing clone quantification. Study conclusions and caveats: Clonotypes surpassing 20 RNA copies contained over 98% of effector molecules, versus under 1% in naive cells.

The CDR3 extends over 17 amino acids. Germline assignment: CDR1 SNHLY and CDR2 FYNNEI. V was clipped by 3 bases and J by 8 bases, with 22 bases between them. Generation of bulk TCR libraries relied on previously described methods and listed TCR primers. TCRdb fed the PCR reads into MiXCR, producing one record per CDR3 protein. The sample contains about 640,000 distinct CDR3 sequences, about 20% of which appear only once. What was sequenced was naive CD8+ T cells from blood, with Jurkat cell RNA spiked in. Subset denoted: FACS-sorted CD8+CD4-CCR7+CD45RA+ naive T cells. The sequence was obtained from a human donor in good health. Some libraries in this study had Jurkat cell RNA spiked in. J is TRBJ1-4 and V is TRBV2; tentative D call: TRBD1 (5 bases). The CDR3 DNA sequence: TGTGCCAGCAGTGATTTTGACAGCCGCTTAGGGATCGAAAAACTGTTTTTT. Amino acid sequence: CASSDFDSRLGIEKLFF.